The table lists the clone carrying this T cell receptor beta chain with a count of one. Its antigen is still unknown. V was pared by 6 bases and J by 4 bases, with 5 bases of the junction left unmatched. Germline V gene lookup returns CDR1 SEHNR and CDR2 FQNEAQ (reference sequence). The CDR3 loop spans 13 amino acids. The protocol was immunoSEQ multiplex PCR, while the TCRdb copy is restricted to in-frame clones and leaves out a portion. The profile shows some 120,000 clones, around 90% of them singletons. The sample is drawn from a study of graft-versus-host responses after intestinal transplantation. Study-wide context: Transplantation in recipients was multivisceral, liver-intestinal, or isolated intestinal. The whole recipient group had anti-thymocyte globulin induction followed by tacrolimus and steroids for around 3 years.

Whole-study results and caveats: GvH clonotypes were identified within recipient marrow, with a subset emerging first in ileum or blood.

This material consisted of unstimulated CD4+ T cells sorted from spleen or lymph node cells, taken before transplant. The rearrangement links TRBV7-9 to TRBJ1-1, with TRBD1 matching 7 bases. The origin of this receptor is a human donor who was the organ donor for an intestinal transplant. CDR3 sequence: CASRFDRATEAFF. The CDR3 coding sequence is TGTGCCAGCAGGTTCGACAGGGCCACTGAAGCTTTCTTT.